This TCR beta chain is from a study of T-cell reconstitution after alpha-beta-depleted transplantation in children. The library targeted TCRbeta and was prepared with unique molecular identifiers. One entry per CDR3 protein, called by TCRdb with MiXCR from the PCR reads. The sample consists of approximately 980,000 distinct CDR3 sequences, 25% to 30% of them appearing once. The CDR3 loop spans 15 amino acids. V gave up 6 bases and J gave up 0 bases, with 9 bases separating them. The clonotype comes from a boy in the first two years of life who had a stem cell transplant for SCID, so the T cells may come from the graft donor. The V call is TRBV12-3 or TRBV12-4, the J call TRBJ2-6; the D call may be TRBD1 or TRBD2 (5 bases each). The material was PBMCs, mostly from graft donor cells, obtained 360 days after TCRalphabeta/CD19-depleted stem cell transplant. CDR3 in amino acids: CASRRGPSGANVLTF. The CDR3 coding sequence is TGTGCCAGCAGGAGGGGACCCTCTGGGGCCAACGTCCTGACTTTC.